The entry below describes one T cell receptor beta chain. This clone is termed medium-sized (0.01 to 0.1%). The specificity of this receptor is unknown. Base quality data are lacking; no much larger clone is found one base away. Between about 2013 and 2018, the patients underwent resection in either Japan or China. Histologic diagnosis of each case was confirmed independently by two lung cancer pathologists on H&E slides. Premalignant or tumor cells were enriched for nucleic acid extraction by macro-dissection performed after pathologic assessment. The AllPrep DNA/RNA FFPE Kit was used to isolate DNA from FFPE tissue. V is pared back by 6 bases and J by 3 bases, with 12 bases lying between the germline termini. Looking up the germline V gene yields CDR1 SGHDN and CDR2 FVKESK. The CDR3 runs 13 residues from the cysteine to the phenylalanine. Only the CDR3 DNA stays, 39 bases, in frame from base 1. The sample originates from a study of immune evolution from preneoplasia to lung adenocarcinoma listed by TCRdb under 2021. A note on the overall study: No AAH lesions showed HLA loss of heterozygosity, compared with roughly 7% of AIS, about 15% of MIA and about a third of ADC lesions. TCR sequencing data were obtained from 55 or so patients. Resected precursor lesions (AAH, AIS, MIA) and invasive adenocarcinomas were compared against paired morphologically normal lung tissue. The overall cohort comprised under 70 patients with pulmonary nodules who underwent surgical resection. It was reported in the study that 100 to 110 samples were used for TCR sequencing. POLYSOLVER was used to infer class I HLA alleles from exome data, and LOHHLA was used to detect allele-specific HLA loss. The study used immune gene expression, TCR sequencing and multiplex immunofluorescence to profile the immune contexture of lung adenocarcinoma precursors and invasive adenocarcinoma. Whole exome sequencing and methylation data from the same cohort of nodules were integrated with the immune data. The sample size was set by how many specimens were available, not by a prior power calculation.

The immunoSEQ hsTCRbeta Kit was used to sequence TCR beta CDR3 regions from DNA. The study's processing was this. The ImmunoSEQ Analyzer was used to analyse the TCR sequencing data. T cell clonality was defined as 1 minus Pielou's evenness, calculated on productive rearrangements. T cell diversity was measured with the inverse Simpson index on productive templates. T cell density was defined as TCR beta template counts normalized to usable DNA, with usable DNA estimated by amplification and sequencing of housekeeping genes. Two-sided Kruskal-Wallis tests were used to compare TCR metrics across histologic stages. TCRdb retrieved this table from immuneACCESS and kept in-frame rearrangements only. Not all clones are present; in checked studies, unresolved V genes account for under half, and no reason is known for the remainder. For V, J and clone size, that table is used; D and trimming come from the DNA. Across this sample there are fewer than 11,000 clones, with 78% seen only once. Over 4% of the sample belongs to the ten largest clones.

General findings and caveats noted by the study authors: Clonality was highest in normal lung, while later-stage lesions appeared to show lower clonality but higher T cell density and diversity. The highest top T cell clone frequencies were observed in normal lung, and a progressive decrease in top T cell clone frequencies appeared to occur from AAH through AIS, MIA and invasive adenocarcinoma. Because every patient came from Japan and China, how well the results apply to Western populations was uncertain. The findings reflected association rather than direct causation, and larger cohorts with long-term follow-up and longitudinal biopsies were considered necessary. The highest T cell clonality was observed in KRAS-mutant nodules compared with EGFR-mutant or double wild-type lesions.

The receptor chain draws on TRBV14 and TRBJ2-7; the D segment could be TRBD2, given 5 matching bases. The TCR originated in a person aged 70 to 80 with lung adenocarcinoma. Sequencing was done on a sample of FFPE minimally invasive lung adenocarcinoma tissue. Interpreted using the paper, the cell subset or site label stands for: micro-invasive lung adenocarcinoma (MIA). The DNA is TGTGCCAGCAGGCGCACCGGACTCTACGAGCAGTACTTC. Translated, it gives CASRRTGLYEQYF.